The 6 T cell receptor beta chains given below trace back to one sample, sequenced in a study of blood T cells in healthy people across ages. Next came a second PCR, run for about 6 to 11 cycles, which used a sample-barcoded 5' primer along with a J-beta primer mix. MiXCR, applied by TCRdb to the 5' RACE reads, yields one record per CDR3 protein. In the table there are over 600,000 distinct CDR3 sequences, approximately 21% of which are singletons. The specimen sequenced was blood. The receptors were sampled from a man in his 70s in good health.

This clonotype was observed at least ten times. This chain uses TRBV7-6 with TRBJ2-4; 8 bases agree with TRBD1. CDR1 and CDR2 from the germline V gene are SGHVS and FNYEAQ. The V and J ends lost 9 bases and 6 bases, in that order; junction bases with no gene match: 7. The CDR3 runs 13 residues. CDR3: CASSIGQGNIQYF. DNA for the CDR3: TGTGCCAGTAGCATCGGACAGGGAAACATTCAGTACTTC.

The chain uses TRBV20-1 and TRBJ2-5; 10 nucleotides align to TRBD2. The CDR3 sequence is 15 residues long. The ends lost 3 bases at V and 6 bases at J; junction bases unmatched: 10. Germline V gene sequence: CDR1 DFQATT, CDR2 SNEGSKA (reference sequence). CDR3 coding DNA: TGCAGTGCTAGCTTTCGAGCGGGAGGGATGAAGACCCAGTACTTC. Its translation: CSASFRAGGMKTQYF.

In the case of this clonotype: This CDR3 is missing its conserved last phenylalanine or tryptophan, likely due to a read error. The chain links TRBV29-1 to TRBJ1-2; 10 bases are a match to TRBD1. V lost 6 bases, J lost 4 bases, and 2 bases stayed unmatched. Germline V CDR1 and CDR2: SQVTM, ANQGSEA. This CDR3 is built from 12 residues. In DNA, the CDR3 is TGCAGCGTCCGGGACAGGGGCTATGGCTACACCTCC. Amino acid sequence: CSVRDRGYGYTS.

The CDR3 DNA reads TGTGCCAGCGAACAGGACAATTCCAATCAGCCCCAGCATTTT. Its protein is CASEQDNSNQPQHF. The rearrangement links TRBV2 to TRBJ1-5, with D tentatively TRBD1 (5 bases). V shed 8 bases and J shed 3 bases, with 14 bases lying between them. In germline, CDR1 is SNHLY, CDR2 FYNNEI. The CDR3 spans 14 residues.

This clonotype was seen a handful of times. V is TRBV7-2 and J is TRBJ2-3; no clear D. Germline V gives CDR1 SGHTA, CDR2 FQGNSA. V was clipped by 0 bases and J by 2 bases, with 9 bases between them. The CDR3 totals 15 residues. The CDR3, as DNA: TGTGCCAGCAGCTTAGCGGCAGCTTTCACAGATACGCAGTATTTT. The encoded protein is CASSLAAAFTDTQYF. Full variable domain (missing parts from reference TRBV7-2 and TRBJ2-3): GAGVSQSPSNKVTEKGKDVELRCDPISGHTALYWYRQSLGQGLEFLIYFQGNSAPDKSGLPSDRFSAERTGGSVSTLTIQRTQQEDSAVYLCASSLAAAFTDTQYFGPGTRLTVL.

This clonotype was seen a few times. The chain employs TRBV13 and TRBJ1-4; a weak D match, TRBD1 (5 bases). V lost 5 bases to trimming and J lost 13 bases, with 14 bases between them. Germline CDR1 and CDR2: PRHDT and FYEKMQ (reference sequence). The CDR3 covers 12 residues. CDR3 residues: CASSSPRGTLFF. For the CDR3, the DNA is TGTGCCAGCAGCAGCCCGCGAGGGACACTGTTTTTT.